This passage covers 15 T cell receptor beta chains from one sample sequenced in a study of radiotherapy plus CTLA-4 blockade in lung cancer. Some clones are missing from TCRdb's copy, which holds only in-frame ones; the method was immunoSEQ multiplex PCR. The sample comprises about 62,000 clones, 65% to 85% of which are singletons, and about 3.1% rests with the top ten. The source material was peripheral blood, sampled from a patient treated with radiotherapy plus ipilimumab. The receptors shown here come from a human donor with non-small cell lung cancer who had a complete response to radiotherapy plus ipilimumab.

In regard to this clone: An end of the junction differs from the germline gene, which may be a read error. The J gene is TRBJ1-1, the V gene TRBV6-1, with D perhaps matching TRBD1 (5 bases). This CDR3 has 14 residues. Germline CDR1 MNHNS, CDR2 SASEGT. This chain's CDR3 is CVSSARRGNTEAFF. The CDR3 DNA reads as TGTGTCAGCAGTGCACGAAGGGGAAACACTGAAGCTTTCTTT.

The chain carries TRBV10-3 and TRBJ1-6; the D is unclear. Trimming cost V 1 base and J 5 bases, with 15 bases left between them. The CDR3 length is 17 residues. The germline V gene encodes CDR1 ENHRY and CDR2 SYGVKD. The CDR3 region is CAISEFGETVDNSPLHF. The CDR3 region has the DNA TGTGCCATCAGTGAGTTTGGTGAAACGGTAGATAATTCACCCCTCCACTTT.

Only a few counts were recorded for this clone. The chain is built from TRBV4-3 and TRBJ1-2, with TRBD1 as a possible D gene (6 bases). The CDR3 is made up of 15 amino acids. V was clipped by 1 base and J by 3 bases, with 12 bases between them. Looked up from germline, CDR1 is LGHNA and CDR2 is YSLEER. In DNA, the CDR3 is TGCGCCAGCAGCCAAGCTACAGGGTTGGACTATGGCTACACCTTC. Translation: CASSQATGLDYGYTF.

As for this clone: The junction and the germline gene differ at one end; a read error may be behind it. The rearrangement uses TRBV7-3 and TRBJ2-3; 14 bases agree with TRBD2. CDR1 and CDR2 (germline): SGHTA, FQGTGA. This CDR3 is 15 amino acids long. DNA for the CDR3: TGTGCCAGCAGCCCCCACCGACTAGCGGGAGGGCTTTTGTCTTTT. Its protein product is CASSPHRLAGGLLSF.

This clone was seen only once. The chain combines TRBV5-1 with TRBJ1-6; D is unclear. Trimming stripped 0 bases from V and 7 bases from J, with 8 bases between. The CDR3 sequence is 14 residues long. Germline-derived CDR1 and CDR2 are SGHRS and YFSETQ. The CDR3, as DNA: TGCGCCAGCAGCTTGGAGACAAGGAATTCACCCCTCCACTTT. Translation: CASSLETRNSPLHF.

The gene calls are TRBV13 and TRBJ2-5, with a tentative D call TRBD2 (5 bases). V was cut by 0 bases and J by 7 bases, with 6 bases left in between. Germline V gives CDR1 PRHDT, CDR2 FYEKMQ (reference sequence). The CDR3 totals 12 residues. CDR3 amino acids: CASSLGRGTQYF. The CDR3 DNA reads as TGTGCCAGCAGCTTAGGACGGGGGACCCAGTACTTC. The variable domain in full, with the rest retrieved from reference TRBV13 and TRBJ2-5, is AAGVIQSPRHLIKEKRETATLKCYPIPRHDTVYWYQQGPGQDPQFLISFYEKMQSDKGSIPDRFSAQQFSDYHSELNMSSLELGDSALYFCASSLGRGTQYFGPGTRLLVL.

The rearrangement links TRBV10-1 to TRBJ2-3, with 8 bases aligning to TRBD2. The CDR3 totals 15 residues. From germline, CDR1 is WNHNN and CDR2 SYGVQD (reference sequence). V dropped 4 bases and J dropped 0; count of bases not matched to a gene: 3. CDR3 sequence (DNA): TGCGCCAGCAGTGCAGCGGGGGTGAGCACAGATACGCAGTATTTT. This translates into CASSAAGVSTDTQYF.

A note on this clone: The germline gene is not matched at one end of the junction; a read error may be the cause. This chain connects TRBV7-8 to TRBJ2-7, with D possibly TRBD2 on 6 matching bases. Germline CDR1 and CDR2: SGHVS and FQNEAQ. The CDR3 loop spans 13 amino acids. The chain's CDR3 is CASSLALTREQYF. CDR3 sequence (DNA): TGTGCCAGCAGCCTAGCCCTGACTAGGGAGCAGTACTTC.

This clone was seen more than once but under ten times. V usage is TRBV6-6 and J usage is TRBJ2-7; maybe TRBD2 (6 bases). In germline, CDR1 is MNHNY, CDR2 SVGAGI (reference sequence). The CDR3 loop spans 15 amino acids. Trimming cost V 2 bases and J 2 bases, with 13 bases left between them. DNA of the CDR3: TGTGCCAGCAGTTACGGCGGGGAAGCCCCCTACGAGCAGTACTTC. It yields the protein CASSYGGEAPYEQYF.

The CDR3 nucleotides are TGCGCCAGCAGTGAGTTTCAGGGGTTGGGAGACGAGCAGTACTTC. It is translated as CASSEFQGLGDEQYF. J is TRBJ2-7 and V is TRBV10-1; D is perhaps TRBD1 (6 bases). Deletions cut 1 base from V and 5 bases from J, with 15 bases between. This CDR3 has 15 amino acids. Germline V gene lookup returns CDR1 WNHNN and CDR2 SYGVQD (reference sequence).

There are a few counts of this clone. The CDR3 sequence is CASSQLGSNTEAFF. DNA for the CDR3: TGCGCCAGCAGCCAGCTCGGGAGCAACACTGAAGCTTTCTTT. This rearrangement joins TRBV4-3 to TRBJ1-1; D gene ambiguous. The CDR3 sequence is 14 residues long. V lost 3 bases to trimming and J lost 2 bases, with 10 bases between them. Germline V gene lookup returns CDR1 LGHNA and CDR2 YSLEER.

CDR3 DNA: TGTGCCAGCAGCAAAGTAGGCCAGGAACACACAGATACGCAGTATTTT. Protein: CASSKVGQEHTDTQYF. The chain joins TRBV21-1 to TRBJ2-3; TRBD1 is taken as the D call from the table, unchecked against the DNA. TRBV21-1 is described as a pseudogene. The CDR3 runs to 16 residues.

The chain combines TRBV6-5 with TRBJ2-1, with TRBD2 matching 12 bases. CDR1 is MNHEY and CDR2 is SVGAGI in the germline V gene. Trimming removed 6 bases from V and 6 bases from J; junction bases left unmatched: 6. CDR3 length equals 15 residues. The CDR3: CASSSGLAGPNEQFF. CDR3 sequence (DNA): TGTGCCAGCAGCTCGGGACTAGCGGGTCCCAATGAGCAGTTCTTC.

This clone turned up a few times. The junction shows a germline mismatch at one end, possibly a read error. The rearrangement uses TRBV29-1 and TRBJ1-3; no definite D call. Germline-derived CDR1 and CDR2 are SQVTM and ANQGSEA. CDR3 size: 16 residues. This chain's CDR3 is CSVEERLVSSGNTIYF. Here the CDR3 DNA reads TGCAGCGTAGAAGAGAGACTGGTCTCCTCTGGAAACACCATATATTTT. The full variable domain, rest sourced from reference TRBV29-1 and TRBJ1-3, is SAVISQKPSRDICQRGTSLTIQCQVDSQVTMMFWYRQQPGQSLTLIATANQGSEATYESGFVIDKFPISRPNLTFSTLTVSNMSPEDSSIYLCSVEERLVSSGNTIYFGEGSWLTVV.

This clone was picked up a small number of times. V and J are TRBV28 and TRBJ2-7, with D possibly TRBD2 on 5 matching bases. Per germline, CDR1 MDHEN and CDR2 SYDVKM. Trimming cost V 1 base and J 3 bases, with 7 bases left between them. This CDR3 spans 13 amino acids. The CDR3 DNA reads TGTGCCAGCAGTTTATACGGGATCTACGAGCAGTACTTC. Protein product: CASSLYGIYEQYF.